Listed here are 5 T cell receptor beta chains from one sample, sequenced in a study of T cells in Graves' hyperthyroidism and ophthalmopathy (dated 2019 in TCRdb). Library method: multiplex PCR. The sample was run on an Illumina HiSeq 2000. The TCR beta CDR3 regions were amplified from RNA transcripts. For the first round of RT-PCR on the TCR CDR3, the HTBI primer set was used together with the Qiagen OneStep RT-PCR kit. Starting from the raw public reads, TCRdb applied fastp trimming at Q25, assembled clones with MiXCR and retained in-frame beta chains. Rows merge per CDR3 protein into single entries with the most common DNA and genes. This sample comprises 560,000 or so distinct CDR3 sequences, roughly 21% of them detected only once. The ten largest make up less than 55% of the sample. The material sequenced was blood. These receptors were taken from a man between 40 and 49 years old with Graves' ophthalmopathy.

The V gene is TRBV12-3 or TRBV12-4, the J gene TRBJ1-5; D gene uncertain. V was pared by 3 bases and J by 4 bases, with 10 bases between. CDR3 length: 14 amino acids. The CDR3 DNA follows: TGTGCCAGCAGTTTCGTGGCAGTGAATCAGCCCCAGCATTTT. Protein: CASSFVAVNQPQHF.

Of note for this clonotype: With a much larger clone just one base away, this may be a read error. This rearrangement joins TRBV12-5 to TRBJ1-3, with D hard to call. Germline V gene sequence: CDR1 LGHNT, CDR2 FRNRAP. The CDR3 is 12 amino acids. The CDR3 here is CASGFAGNTICF. The CDR3 DNA follows: TGTGCTAGTGGTTTCGCCGGGAACACCATATGTTTT.

This clonotype was observed a handful of times. The chain uses TRBV10-2 and TRBJ1-5; D perhaps matches TRBD1 (6 bases). The germline CDR1 and CDR2 sequences are WSHSY and SAAADI. The germline V and J ends were trimmed by 4 bases and 6 bases, with 16 bases remaining between them. This CDR3 region has 15 residues. The CDR3 nucleotides read TGCGCCAGCAGTGTGGCAGGGGATAAAAGTCAGCCCCAGCATTTT. Translating it yields CASSVAGDKSQPQHF.

The chain employs TRBV2 and TRBJ2-6; D might be TRBD2 (5 bases). The CDR3 contains 16 residues. Germline V CDR1 and CDR2: SNHLY, FYNNEI. The V end lost 7 bases, the J end lost 0 bases, and 13 bases lay between the germline ends. Here the CDR3 DNA reads TGTGCCAGCAAAAAGGGAGCCTCCTCTGGGGCCAACGTCCTGACTTTC. Translation gives CASKKGASSGANVLTF.

A few counts support this clonotype. V is TRBV7-8 and J is TRBJ2-1; D perhaps matches TRBD2 (5 bases). The CDR3 is 16 residues long. V dropped 1 base and J dropped 5 bases, with 15 bases sitting between them. The germline V gene encodes CDR1 SGHVS and CDR2 FQNEAQ. The CDR3 DNA reads as TGTGCCAGCAGCTTAGTTCCGGGGTCTATTAACAATGAGCAGTTCTTC. Its protein product is CASSLVPGSINNEQFF.